Shown below are 11 T cell receptor beta chains from a single sample sequenced in a study of T cell responses to AZD1222 COVID-19 vaccine. Produced via immunoSEQ multiplex PCR; TCRdb's table is partial and in-frame only. The sample records roughly 100,000 clones, roughly 90% being singletons. Sample: peripheral blood, taken on day 0 of AZD1222 vaccination. The receptors originated from an adult in good health.

V usage is TRBV9 and J usage is TRBJ2-7, with 13 bases identical to TRBD2. Germline V lookup: CDR1 SGDLS, CDR2 YYNGEE. This CDR3 has 17 amino acids. Losses at the gene ends were 0 bases for V and 0 bases for J; bases not matched to a gene: 3. The CDR3 here is CASSVGTSGGSSYEQYF. DNA for the CDR3: TGTGCCAGCAGCGTAGGGACTAGCGGGGGCAGCTCCTACGAGCAGTACTTC.

The rearrangement uses TRBV18 and TRBJ1-1; 7 positions agree with TRBD1. J was trimmed by 3 bases and V by 3 bases; bases with no gene match: 4. CDR1 is KGHSH, CDR2 LQKENI, per germline. The CDR3 runs to 14 residues. In DNA, the CDR3 is TGTGCCAGCTCACCGACAGGGAAGGACACTGAAGCTTTCTTT. Translated: CASSPTGKDTEAFF.

CDR3 nucleotide sequence: TGTGCCAGCAGCCTCCAGGGGCGAGGCTACACCTTC. This translates into CASSLQGRGYTF. The rearrangement joins TRBV3-1 (or the pseudogene TRBV3-2) to TRBJ1-2; D is perhaps TRBD1 (6 bases). Germline CDR1 reads LGHDT; CDR2 reads YNNKEL (reference sequence). The CDR3 length is 12 residues. Trimming took off 4 bases at V and 8 bases at J, with 11 bases between the two ends.

V usage is TRBV4-1 and J usage is TRBJ1-6, with D perhaps matching TRBD1 (5 bases). Trimming took 4 bases from V and 11 from J, leaving 15 bases between them. Germline loops: CDR1 MGHRA, CDR2 YSYEKL. The CDR3 is 14 amino acids. CDR3 DNA: TGCGCCAGCAGCCCAATGGGGGGTTGGACACCCCTCCACTTT. Translation gives CASSPMGGWTPLHF.

The rearrangement joins TRBV13 to TRBJ1-1; 12 nucleotides align to TRBD1. The CDR3 runs 17 residues. The germline V gene has CDR1 PRHDT and CDR2 FYEKMQ (reference sequence). V shed 6 bases and J 4 bases; nucleotides not matched to a gene: 12. The DNA for the CDR3 is TGTGCCAGCAGGCAAGCCGGGACAGGGGGCTTGGGCACTGAAGCTTTCTTT. The encoded protein is CASRQAGTGGLGTEAFF.

The V call is TRBV10-3, the J call TRBJ1-6; 7 nucleotides agree with TRBD1. CDR3 length equals 13 residues. J was trimmed by 10 bases and V by 5 bases; bases with no gene match: 5. Germline loops: CDR1 ENHRY, CDR2 SYGVKD. The CDR3 DNA sequence: TGTGCCATCAGTATGGGACAGAACTCACCCCTCCACTTT. Translated, it gives CAISMGQNSPLHF.

The rearrangement uses TRBV7-2 and TRBJ2-7, with D uncertain. There are 13 residues in the CDR3. Germline V CDR1 and CDR2: SGHTA, FQGNSA. Trimming took off 1 base at V and 6 bases at J, with 10 bases between the two ends. CDR3 loop: CASSLGPVREQYF. CDR3 bases: TGTGCCAGCAGCTTAGGTCCCGTCCGCGAGCAGTACTTC.

This chain links TRBV27 with TRBJ2-1, with 7 bases lining up with TRBD2. The length of the CDR3 is 17 residues. The J segment lost 1 base and the V segment lost 5 bases, leaving 11 bases of the junction unmatched. Germline V gene lookup returns CDR1 MNHEY and CDR2 SMNVEV (reference sequence). DNA of the CDR3: TGTGCCAGCAGTCTAAGTTTGGCGGGAGTTTCCTACAATGAGCAGTTCTTC. Its protein is CASSLSLAGVSYNEQFF.

The V and J genes are TRBV6-1 and TRBJ2-7; 12 positions agree with TRBD1. The CDR3 has 16 amino acids. The V and J ends lost 4 bases and 2 bases, in that order; junction bases with no gene match: 6. CDR1 is MNHNS and CDR2 is SASEGT in the germline V gene. In DNA form, the CDR3 reads TGTGCCAGCAGTGGGGACAGGGGGCGCGTCACCTACGAGCAGTACTTC. Translating it yields CASSGDRGRVTYEQYF.

This chain uses TRBV29-1 with TRBJ2-1; 7 bases align to TRBD2. The V gene's germline CDR1 is SQVTM and CDR2 ANQGSEA. J gave up 3 bases and V 4 bases, and 6 bases lay outside the gene matches. The CDR3 length is 14 residues. CDR3 sequence: CSVAKTSRYNEQFF. The DNA of the CDR3 is TGCAGCGTTGCCAAGACTAGCCGCTACAATGAGCAGTTCTTC.

Only one count was recorded for this clone. This chain joins TRBV28 and TRBJ2-7; D not resolved. With 10 bases removed from V and 3 bases from J, the gap between germline ends came to 19 bases. From germline, CDR1 is MDHEN and CDR2 SYDVKM. The CDR3 runs 14 residues. Here the CDR3 reads CATRPGGENYEQYF. The CDR3 region has the DNA TGTGCCACCCGTCCTGGCGGAGAGAACTACGAGCAGTACTTC.